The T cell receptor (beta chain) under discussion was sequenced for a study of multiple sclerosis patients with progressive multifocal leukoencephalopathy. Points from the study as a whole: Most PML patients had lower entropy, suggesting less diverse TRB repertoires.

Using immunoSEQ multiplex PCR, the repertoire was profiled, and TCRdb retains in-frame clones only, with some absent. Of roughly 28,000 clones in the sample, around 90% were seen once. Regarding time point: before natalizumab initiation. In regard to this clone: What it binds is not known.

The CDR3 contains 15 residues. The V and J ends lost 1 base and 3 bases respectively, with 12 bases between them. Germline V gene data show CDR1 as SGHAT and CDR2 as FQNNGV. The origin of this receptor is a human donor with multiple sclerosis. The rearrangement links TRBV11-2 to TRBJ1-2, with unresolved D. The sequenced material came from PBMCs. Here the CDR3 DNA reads TGTGCCAGCAGCTTAGCCCCCAGCCCTGACTATGGCTACACCTTC. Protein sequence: CASSLAPSPDYGYTF.